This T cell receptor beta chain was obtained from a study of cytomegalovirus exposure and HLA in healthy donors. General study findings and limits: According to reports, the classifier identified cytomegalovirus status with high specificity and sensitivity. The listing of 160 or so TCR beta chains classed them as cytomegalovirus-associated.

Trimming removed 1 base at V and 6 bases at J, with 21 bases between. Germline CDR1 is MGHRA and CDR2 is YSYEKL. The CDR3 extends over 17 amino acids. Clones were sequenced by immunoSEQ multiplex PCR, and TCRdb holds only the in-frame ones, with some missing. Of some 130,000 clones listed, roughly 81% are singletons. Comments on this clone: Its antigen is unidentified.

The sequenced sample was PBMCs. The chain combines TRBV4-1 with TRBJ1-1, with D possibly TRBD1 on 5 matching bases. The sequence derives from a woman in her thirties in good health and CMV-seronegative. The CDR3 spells CASSQVDLTGSDAEAFF. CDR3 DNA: TGCGCCAGCAGCCAAGTAGATCTTACAGGTTCGGACGCTGAAGCTTTCTTT.